This T cell receptor beta chain is drawn from a study of shared T cell receptors in the human thymus. TCRdb keeps only in-frame clones here, not all; method: immunoSEQ multiplex PCR. The profile shows some 700,000 clones, 75% to 90% of them singletons. Looked up from germline, CDR1 is SGHTA and CDR2 is FQGNSA. This CDR3 region has 17 residues. The V gene lost 2 bases and the J gene lost 9 bases, with 23 bases spanning the gap. These data were likewise used in another study, on human thymus T cells.

V gene TRBV7-2 combines with J gene TRBJ2-1; D is perhaps TRBD2 (6 bases). The sequence was collected from a girl under three years old with a congenital heart defect. Sequencing input: thymocytes. CDR3 sequence (DNA): TGTGCCAGCAGCTTATATACTCAGGGCCGTTTGGGAGGTGAGCAGTTCTTC. It yields the protein CASSLYTQGRLGGEQFF.